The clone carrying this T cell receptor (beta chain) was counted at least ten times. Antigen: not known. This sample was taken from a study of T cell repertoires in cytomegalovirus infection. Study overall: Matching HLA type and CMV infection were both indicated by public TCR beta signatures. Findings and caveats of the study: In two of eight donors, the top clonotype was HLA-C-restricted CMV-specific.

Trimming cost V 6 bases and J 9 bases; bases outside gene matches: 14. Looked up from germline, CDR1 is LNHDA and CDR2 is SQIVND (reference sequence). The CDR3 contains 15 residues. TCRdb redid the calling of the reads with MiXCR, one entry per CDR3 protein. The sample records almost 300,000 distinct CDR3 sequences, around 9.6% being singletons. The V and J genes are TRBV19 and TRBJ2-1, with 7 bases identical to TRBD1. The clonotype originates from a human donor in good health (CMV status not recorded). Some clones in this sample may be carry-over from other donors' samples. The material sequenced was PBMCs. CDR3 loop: CASSSDETGWPEQFF. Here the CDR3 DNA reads TGTGCCAGTAGCTCAGATGAGACAGGGTGGCCTGAGCAGTTCTTC.